This TCR beta chain was sequenced in a study of blood T cell repertoires in COVID-19. Germline lookup yields CDR1 ENHRY and CDR2 SYGVKD. CDR3 size: 14 residues. V lost 8 bases and J lost 0, with 11 bases in between. Profiled with immunoSEQ multiplex PCR; TCRdb holds only in-frame clones, not every one. The data hold some 270,000 clones, with 70% to 90% observed a single time. This chain joins TRBV10-3 and TRBJ2-1, with a possible D match to TRBD1 (6 bases). The sequenced sample was PBMCs or T cells enriched from blood (not recorded which). The source of this sequence is a woman aged 50 to 60 who had been exposed to COVID-19. For the CDR3, the DNA is TGTGCCATCTCCACAGGGAGCTCCTACAATGAGCAGTTCTTC. This encodes CAISTGSSYNEQFF.